Listed below are T cell receptor beta chains from one sample, sequenced in a study of blood T cell repertoires in COVID-19. Here immunoSEQ multiplex PCR was the method, and the copy in TCRdb shows in-frame clones only, minus some. The sample carries 25,000 to 30,000 clones, 80% to 90% recorded once. Material for sequencing was peripheral blood. These TCRs come from a man aged 55-75 years with acute or convalescent COVID-19. CDR3s leave out the opening cysteine and the closing phenylalanine or tryptophan. Fields, in order: V gene, J gene, CDR3 length, CDR3 protein.

TRBV11-2,TRBJ2-3,16,ASSSSGLAGPSTDTQY
TRBV11-2,TRBJ2-7,11,ASSLRGNYEQY
TRBV2,TRBJ1-1,13,ASSAGEGANTEAF
TRBV12-3/TRBV12-4,TRBJ2-7,9,ASSQGIEQY
TRBV5-4,TRBJ1-2,17,ASSLGRGITDRANYGYT
TRBV19,TRBJ1-2,12,ASSPAGSYYGYT
TRBV5-5,TRBJ2-7,14,ASSTRLAGGIEEQY
TRBV3-1/TRBV3-2,TRBJ1-5,12,ASSQDGSNQPQH
TRBV6-1,TRBJ2-3,11,ASSEQGPDTQY
TRBV6-5,TRBJ1-5,12,ASGTGGFNQPQH
TRBV6-5,TRBJ2-3,14,ASSFPVGLGTDTQY
TRBV16,TRBJ2-7,12,ASSRMGQAYEQY
TRBV19,TRBJ2-6,14,ASSQTGGAGANVLT
TRBV2,TRBJ1-2,11,ASTWDRVEGYT
TRBV6-4,TRBJ2-3,13,ASSDLAGGKDTQY
TRBV18,TRBJ2-1,12,ASSTGTIYNEQF
TRBV5-5,TRBJ2-1,13,ASSLGPGQGNEQF
TRBV2,TRBJ1-2,10,ASSVSVEGYT